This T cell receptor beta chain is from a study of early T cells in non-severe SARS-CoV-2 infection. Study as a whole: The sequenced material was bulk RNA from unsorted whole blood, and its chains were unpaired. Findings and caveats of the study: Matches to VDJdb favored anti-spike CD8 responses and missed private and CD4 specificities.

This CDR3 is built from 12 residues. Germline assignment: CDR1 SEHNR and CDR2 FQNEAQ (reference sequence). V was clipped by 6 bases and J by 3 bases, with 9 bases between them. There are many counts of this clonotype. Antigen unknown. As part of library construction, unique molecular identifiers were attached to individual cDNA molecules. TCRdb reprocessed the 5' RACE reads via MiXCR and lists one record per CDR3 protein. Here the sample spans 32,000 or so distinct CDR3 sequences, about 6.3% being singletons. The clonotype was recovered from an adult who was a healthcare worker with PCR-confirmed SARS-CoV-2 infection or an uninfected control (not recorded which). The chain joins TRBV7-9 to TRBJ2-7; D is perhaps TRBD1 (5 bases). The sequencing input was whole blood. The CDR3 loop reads CASRSDSYEQYF. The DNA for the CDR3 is TGTGCCAGCAGGTCCGACAGCTACGAGCAGTACTTC.